The 4 T cell receptor beta chains below were found in one sample sequenced in a study of OX40 agonist ivuxolimab in advanced cancers. Clones were read by immunoSEQ multiplex PCR, and TCRdb kept only the in-frame ones, dropping some. The sample holds 55,000 to 75,000 clones, approximately 86% seen once. The material was CD4+ or CD8+ T cells sorted from blood, obtained in a trial of the OX40 agonist ivuxolimab. These receptors originate from an adult with an advanced solid tumor such as melanoma, head and neck, liver or kidney cancer.

V gene TRBV6-1 combines with J gene TRBJ1-1; possible D gene TRBD1, 5 bases. From germline, CDR1 is MNHNS and CDR2 SASEGT. The CDR3 is made up of 12 amino acids. V was pared by 7 bases and J by 7 bases, with 13 bases between. CDR3 loop: CASTEGRVEAFF. The CDR3 nucleotides are TGTGCCAGCACAGAGGGGAGGGTTGAAGCTTTCTTT.

This chain joins TRBV14 and TRBJ1-6; D call uncertain. CDR3 length equals 13 residues. Looked up from germline, CDR1 is SGHDN and CDR2 is FVKESK. V was pared by 7 bases and J by 8 bases, with 12 bases between. The CDR3 region has the DNA TGTGCCAGCAACGTGGGGATGGATTCACCCCTCCACTTT. It encodes CASNVGMDSPLHF. Filled out from reference TRBV14 and TRBJ1-6, the complete variable domain reads EAGVTQFPSHSVIEKGQTVTLRCDPISGHDNLYWYRRVMGKEIKFLLHFVKESKQDESGMPNNRFLAERTGGTYSTLKVQPAELEDSGVYFCASNVGMDSPLHFGNGTRLTVT.

The chain joins TRBV19 to TRBJ2-7; 10 positions agree with TRBD1. CDR3 length equals 13 residues. Looked up from germline, CDR1 is LNHDA and CDR2 is SQIVND (reference sequence). V lost 8 bases and J lost 3; bases outside the gene matches: 4. In nucleotides, the CDR3 is TGTGCCAGTGCTAGGACAGGGGGCTACGAGCAGTACTTC. This encodes CASARTGGYEQYF.

The chain recombines TRBV25-1 with TRBJ1-5; D is unclear. Trimming removed 2 bases from V and 3 bases from J, with 11 bases in between. The CDR3 spans 15 residues. Germline V lookup: CDR1 MGHDK, CDR2 SYGVNS. Here the CDR3 DNA reads TGTGCCAGCAGTGAACCAGGCAGTTACAATCAGCCCCAGCATTTT. Translated: CASSEPGSYNQPQHF.